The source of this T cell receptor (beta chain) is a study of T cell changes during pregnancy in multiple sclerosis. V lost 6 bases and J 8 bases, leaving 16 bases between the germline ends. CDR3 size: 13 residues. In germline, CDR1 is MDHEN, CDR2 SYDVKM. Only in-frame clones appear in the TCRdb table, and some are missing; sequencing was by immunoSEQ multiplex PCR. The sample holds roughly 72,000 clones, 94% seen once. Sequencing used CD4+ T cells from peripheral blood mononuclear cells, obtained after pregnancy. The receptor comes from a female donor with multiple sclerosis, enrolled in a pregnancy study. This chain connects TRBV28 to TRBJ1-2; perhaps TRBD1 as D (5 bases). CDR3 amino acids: CASRSGGGWGYTF. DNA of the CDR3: TGTGCCAGCAGGAGCGGGGGGGGTTGGGGCTACACCTTC.